One and the same sample provided the 32 T cell receptor beta chains below, sequenced in a study of blood T cell repertoires in COVID-19. Libraries were prepared by immunoSEQ multiplex PCR; TCRdb keeps only in-frame clonotypes and omits some of them. The profile shows some 40,000 clones, roughly 87% of them singletons. The sequenced sample was peripheral blood. These receptors originate from a man between 60 and 75 years old with acute or convalescent COVID-19.

This rearrangement joins TRBV10-1 to TRBJ2-2, with D possibly TRBD1 on 6 matching bases. The V gene lost 6 bases and the J gene lost 5 bases, with 10 bases spanning the gap. The CDR3 is made up of 13 amino acids. In germline, CDR1 is WNHNN, CDR2 SYGVQD (reference sequence). The CDR3 sequence: CASRSTGTGELFF. CDR3 nucleotide sequence: TGCGCCAGCAGGTCAACAGGGACCGGGGAGCTGTTTTTT.

The chain links TRBV6-5 to TRBJ1-5; TRBD1 is a possible D gene (6 bases). The germline CDR1 and CDR2 sequences are MNHEY and SVGAGI. V was shortened by 6 bases and J by 2 bases, with 8 bases between the two germline ends. This CDR3 is built from 13 residues. The CDR3 region has the DNA TGTGCCAGCAGAAACAGGGGCAATCAGCCCCAGCATTTT. Protein sequence: CASRNRGNQPQHF.

The V and J genes are TRBV27 and TRBJ2-1; 10 nucleotides match TRBD2. The junction had 4 bases not matched to a gene; V was cut back by 4 bases and J by 7 bases. Germline CDR1 is MNHEY and CDR2 is SMNVEV (reference sequence). The CDR3 sequence is 14 residues long. CDR3: CASSSQREGNEQFF. The CDR3 DNA is TGTGCCAGCAGTTCCCAGCGGGAGGGTAATGAGCAGTTCTTC.

The chain uses TRBV5-6 and TRBJ2-3; no clear D. Between the trimmed V and J ends, which lost 4 bases and 6 bases, there was a span of 24 bases. The length of the CDR3 is 17 residues. Germline V gene sequence: CDR1 SGHDT, CDR2 YYEEEE. The CDR3 DNA reads TGTGCCAGCAGCCGACCAAACCAGGTGTCCGCCAACGATACGCAGTATTTT. Its protein product is CASSRPNQVSANDTQYF.

This sequence joins TRBV11-2 and TRBJ1-1; D might be TRBD1 (5 bases). CDR1 and CDR2 from the germline V gene are SGHAT and FQNNGV. The CDR3 sequence is 12 residues long. The V end lost 5 bases, the J end lost 5 bases, and 9 bases lay between the germline ends. CDR3 loop: CASSNRGTEAFF. CDR3 coding DNA: TGTGCCAGCAGCAACCGGGGGACTGAAGCTTTCTTT.

This chain joins TRBV5-1 and TRBJ2-2; D is ambiguous. The CDR3 covers 12 residues. Trimming took 3 bases from V and 7 from J, leaving 7 bases between them. Germline CDR1 is SGHRS and CDR2 is YFSETQ. The CDR3 loop is CASSWNYGELFF. The CDR3 DNA follows: TGCGCCAGCAGCTGGAACTACGGGGAGCTGTTTTTT.

This sequence joins TRBV4-1 and TRBJ2-1, with TRBD2 matching 11 bases. The CDR3 is 18 amino acids. The V gene end was trimmed by 5 bases and the J gene end by 5 bases; junction bases not matched to a gene: 14. Germline loops: CDR1 MGHRA, CDR2 YSYEKL. The CDR3 reads CASSNSSGRNRGNNEQFF. The CDR3 DNA follows: TGCGCCAGCAGCAACTCTAGCGGGAGGAATAGGGGGAACAATGAGCAGTTCTTC.

This clone came up once. This sequence joins TRBV7-9 and TRBJ1-6; D call uncertain. CDR3 size: 14 residues. Germline CDR1 reads SEHNR; CDR2 reads FQNEAQ (reference sequence). The V and J ends lost 1 base and 5 bases respectively, with 6 bases between them. CDR3 in DNA: TGTGCCAGCAGCTTAGACGGAGATAATTCACCCCTCCACTTT. Translation: CASSLDGDNSPLHF.

The count of this clone is one. V usage is TRBV7-6 and J usage is TRBJ2-5; D is perhaps TRBD2 (6 bases). The CDR3 consists of 14 residues. V was cut by 3 bases and J by 1 base, with 9 bases left in between. CDR1 is SGHVS and CDR2 is FNYEAQ in the germline V gene. The CDR3 protein is CASSLFSGQETQYF. CDR3 coding DNA: TGTGCCAGCAGCTTGTTTAGCGGCCAAGAGACCCAGTACTTC.

This clone has a single count. This rearrangement joins TRBV2 to TRBJ2-1; no reliable D call. The CDR3 length is 11 residues. Germline V lookup: CDR1 SNHLY, CDR2 FYNNEI. Trimming took 6 bases from V and 6 from J, leaving 6 bases between them. CDR3 nucleotide sequence: TGTGCCAGCAGACGGAGCAATGAGCAGTTCTTC. It translates to CASRRSNEQFF.

The chain carries TRBV12-2 and TRBJ2-7; TRBD2, the D gene given by the table, was not confirmed from the DNA. TRBV12-2 is a recognized pseudogene. The CDR3 runs 15 residues. The CDR3 is CASRWDFLAGDEQYV. For the CDR3, the DNA is TGTGCAAGTCGCTGGGATTTCCTAGCGGGAGACGAGCAGTACGTC.

The V gene is TRBV7-9, the J gene TRBJ2-4, with D unclear. The CDR3 totals 13 residues. The V gene's germline CDR1 is SEHNR and CDR2 FQNEAQ (reference sequence). The V and J ends lost 5 bases and 6 bases respectively, with 11 bases between them. The CDR3 DNA reads TGTGCCAGCAGCCTCGGGTCCTTAAACATTCAGTACTTC. Its protein is CASSLGSLNIQYF. Drawing the rest from reference TRBV7-9 and TRBJ2-4, the complete variable domain is DTGVSQNPRHKITKRGQNVTFRCDPISEHNRLYWYRQTLGQGPEFLTYFQNEAQLEKSRLLSDRFSAERPKGSFSTLEIQRTEQGDSAMYLCASSLGSLNIQYFGAGTRLSVL.

This chain uses TRBV12-3 or TRBV12-4 with TRBJ2-7, with 7 bases fitting TRBD2. V lost 7 bases to trimming and J lost 8 bases; unmatched junction nucleotides: 8. The CDR3 spans 12 residues. The CDR3 DNA reads TGTGCCAGCACTTCTTCCAGCGGGAAGCAGTACTTC. It specifies CASTSSSGKQYF.

The chain employs TRBV14 and TRBJ1-1; D ambiguous. Deletions cut 0 bases from V and 13 bases from J, with 15 bases between. This CDR3 comprises 13 residues. From germline, CDR1 is SGHDN and CDR2 FVKESK. The chain's CDR3 is CASSQETYAFVFF. For the CDR3, the DNA is TGTGCCAGCAGCCAAGAAACGTACGCGTTTGTTTTCTTT.

The chain recombines TRBV4-1 with TRBJ2-2; 13 nucleotides align to TRBD2. Trimming took 1 base from V and 6 from J; bases not matched to a gene: 5. The germline gives CDR1 MGHRA, CDR2 YSYEKL. This CDR3 is built from 17 residues. CDR3 in amino acids: CASSQGAGTSGAGELFF. CDR3 nucleotide sequence: TGCGCCAGCAGCCAAGGGGCCGGGACTAGCGGGGCCGGGGAGCTGTTTTTT.

The chain is built from TRBV5-1 and TRBJ2-1, with 9 bases that match TRBD2. This CDR3 contains 16 residues. The V gene's germline CDR1 is SGHRS and CDR2 YFSETQ. V lost 0 bases to trimming and J lost 8 bases; unmatched junction nucleotides: 9. This CDR3 is CASSLGISGSGDEQFF. CDR3 DNA sequence: TGCGCCAGCAGCTTGGGTATTAGCGGGAGTGGAGATGAGCAGTTCTTC.

This clone appeared a single time. V usage is TRBV28 and J usage is TRBJ2-3; TRBD1 might be the D (5 bases). Trimming pared 5 bases from V and 4 bases from J, leaving 13 bases between. The germline gives CDR1 MDHEN, CDR2 SYDVKM. This CDR3 contains 14 residues. CDR3 region: CASSTQRGADTQYF. The DNA for the CDR3 is TGTGCCAGCAGTACACAAAGGGGCGCAGATACGCAGTATTTT. The full variable domain, with the rest looked up from reference TRBV28 and TRBJ2-3, is DVKVTQSSRYLVKRTGEKVFLECVQDMDHENMFWYRQDPGLGLRLIYFSYDVKMKEKGDIPEGYSVSREKKERFSLILESASTNQTSMYLCASSTQRGADTQYFGPGTRLTVL.

The CDR3: CASSGQGVQETQYF. The DNA for the CDR3 is TGTGCCAGCAGCGGACAGGGGGTACAAGAGACCCAGTACTTC. The genes are TRBV5-4 and TRBJ2-5; 10 nucleotides align to TRBD1. From germline, CDR1 is SGHNT and CDR2 YYREEE (reference sequence). This CDR3 spans 14 amino acids. V gave up 4 bases and J gave up 2 bases; unmatched junction bases: 2.

The rearrangement uses TRBV7-2 and TRBJ1-2; a weak D match, TRBD1 (5 bases). V was trimmed by 7 bases and J by 5 bases, leaving 20 bases between them. From germline, CDR1 is SGHTA and CDR2 FQGNSA. The CDR3 covers 15 residues. CDR3 DNA: TGTGCCAGCACCCAGTCATGGGGCAGCTTATATGGCTACACCTTC. It encodes CASTQSWGSLYGYTF.

This clone showed up just once. The chain links TRBV6-5 to TRBJ2-7, with D unclear. V lost 2 bases and J lost 1, with 6 bases in between. CDR3 size: 13 residues. Germline values: CDR1 MNHEY, CDR2 SVGAGI. In DNA, the CDR3 is TGTGCCAGCAGTTACCCACAGTCCTACGAGCAGTACTTC. Its protein product is CASSYPQSYEQYF.

V usage is TRBV7-9 and J usage is TRBJ2-1; 8 nucleotides align to TRBD2. J lost 1 base, V lost 5 bases, and 10 bases had no gene match. The CDR3 covers 17 residues. From germline, CDR1 is SEHNR and CDR2 FQNEAQ (reference sequence). The CDR3 loop is CASSPRWSGSSYNEQFF. In DNA form, the CDR3 reads TGTGCCAGCAGCCCTAGGTGGAGCGGGAGTTCCTACAATGAGCAGTTCTTC.

The chain links TRBV18 to TRBJ1-3; 8 bases map to TRBD1. This CDR3 region has 18 residues. Per the germline V gene, CDR1 is KGHSH and CDR2 is LQKENI. J was trimmed by 0 bases and V by 1 base; bases with no gene match: 8. CDR3 amino acids: CASSPRRDRSYSGNTIYF. Here the CDR3 DNA reads TGTGCCAGCTCACCACGTCGGGACAGGTCCTACTCTGGAAACACCATATATTTT.

The V gene is TRBV2, the J gene TRBJ1-2; D unclear. The CDR3 loop spans 12 amino acids. Germline V gene lookup returns CDR1 SNHLY and CDR2 FYNNEI. Trimming shortened V by 4 bases and J by 4 bases, and 7 bases separated the two germline ends. As DNA, the CDR3 is TGTGCCAGCAGTGGGCAGGCCTATGGCTACACCTTC. Amino acid sequence: CASSGQAYGYTF.

The CDR3 is CASSRLAGGLGDEQFF. CDR3 bases: TGTGCCAGCAGTCGACTAGCGGGAGGCCTGGGGGATGAGCAGTTCTTC. V usage is TRBV6-6 and J usage is TRBJ2-1, with 13 bases matching TRBD2. V lost 5 bases and J lost 8; bases outside the gene matches: 9. Germline CDR1 and CDR2: MNHNY and SVGAGI (reference sequence). The CDR3 loop spans 16 amino acids.

This chain joins TRBV28 and TRBJ2-7; 7 positions match TRBD2. Germline V gene sequence: CDR1 MDHEN, CDR2 SYDVKM. The CDR3 has 14 amino acids. V trimming: 4 bases; J trimming: 6 bases; junction bases outside the gene matches: 9. The CDR3 DNA is TGTGCCAGCAGTTACACGGGAGGTTCCCGCGAGCAGTACTTC. It is translated as CASSYTGGSREQYF. Full variable domain (outside the CDR3, taken from reference TRBV28 and TRBJ2-7): DVKVTQSSRYLVKRTGEKVFLECVQDMDHENMFWYRQDPGLGLRLIYFSYDVKMKEKGDIPEGYSVSREKKERFSLILESASTNQTSMYLCASSYTGGSREQYFGPGTRLTVT.

J is TRBJ2-3 and V is TRBV5-1, with unresolved D. This CDR3 has 17 residues. In germline, CDR1 is SGHRS, CDR2 YFSETQ. V lost 0 bases and J 1 base, leaving 15 bases between the germline ends. This CDR3 is CASSLAVTPVGTDTQYF. Here the CDR3 DNA reads TGCGCCAGCAGCTTGGCCGTTACCCCGGTGGGCACAGATACGCAGTATTTT. Looking up the rest from reference TRBV5-1 and TRBJ2-3 gives the full variable domain: KAGVTQTPRYLIKTRGQQVTLSCSPISGHRSVSWYQQTPGQGLQFLFEYFSETQRNKGNFPGRFSGRQFSNSRSEMNVSTLELGDSALYLCASSLAVTPVGTDTQYFGPGTRLTVL.

The chain combines TRBV12-5 with TRBJ2-2; 7 bases fit TRBD1. The CDR3 extends over 18 amino acids. V shed 0 bases and J 0 bases; nucleotides not matched to a gene: 7. CDR1 and CDR2 from the germline V gene are LGHNT and FRNRAP. DNA for the CDR3: TGTGCTAGTGGTTTGGTACTTGAGGACAGGACGAACACCGGGGAGCTGTTTTTT. It translates to CASGLVLEDRTNTGELFF.

This chain uses TRBV28 with TRBJ1-1, with 9 nucleotides matching TRBD1. The CDR3 has 13 residues. The V gene's germline CDR1 is MDHEN and CDR2 SYDVKM. With V trimmed by 8 bases and J by 8 bases, 9 bases remained unmatched. The CDR3, as DNA: TGTGCCAGCTACGGGACAGGGTCATCGGAAGCTTTCTTT. Its protein product is CASYGTGSSEAFF.

The chain recombines TRBV2 with TRBJ1-4; TRBD1 aligns across 7 bases. Germline trimming cut 7 bases from V and 0 bases from J; bases unmatched to any gene: 5. Per the germline V gene, CDR1 is SNHLY and CDR2 is FYNNEI. This CDR3 has 15 residues. This CDR3 is CASMGQGATNEKLFF. The CDR3 region has the DNA TGTGCCAGCATGGGGCAGGGGGCAACTAATGAAAAACTGTTTTTT.

This clone was observed a single time. The gene calls are TRBV9 and TRBJ1-4; 7 bases match TRBD1. The trim removed 0 bases at V and 14 bases at J, leaving 13 bases unmatched. This CDR3 comprises 15 residues. CDR1 and CDR2 (germline): SGDLS, YYNGEE. The CDR3: CASSVALTGDGGLFF. The CDR3 nucleotides read TGTGCCAGCAGCGTAGCTTTAACAGGGGATGGGGGGCTGTTTTTT.

The gene calls are TRBV27 and TRBJ1-1, with D tentatively TRBD1 (6 bases). The V and J ends lost 7 bases and 0 bases respectively, with 18 bases between them. Germline assignment: CDR1 MNHEY and CDR2 SMNVEV (reference sequence). This CDR3 spans 16 amino acids. CDR3: CASTQTSDSLNTEAFF. The CDR3, as DNA: TGTGCCAGCACCCAGACATCGGACAGTTTGAACACTGAAGCTTTCTTT.

The chain has TRBV5-4 and TRBJ2-3, with D maybe TRBD1 (6 bases). This CDR3 region has 15 residues. V lost 1 base and J 3 bases, leaving 12 bases between the germline ends. Germline V CDR1 and CDR2: SGHNT, YYREEE (reference sequence). The CDR3 DNA reads as TGTGCCAGCAGCTTGAAGCAGGGGCTGACAGATACGCAGTATTTT. This encodes CASSLKQGLTDTQYF. The full variable domain, completed using reference TRBV5-4 and TRBJ2-3, is ETGVTQSPTHLIKTRGQQVTLRCSSQSGHNTVSWYQQALGQGPQFIFQYYREEENGRGNFPPRFSGLQFPNYSSELNVNALELDDSALYLCASSLKQGLTDTQYFGPGTRLTVL.